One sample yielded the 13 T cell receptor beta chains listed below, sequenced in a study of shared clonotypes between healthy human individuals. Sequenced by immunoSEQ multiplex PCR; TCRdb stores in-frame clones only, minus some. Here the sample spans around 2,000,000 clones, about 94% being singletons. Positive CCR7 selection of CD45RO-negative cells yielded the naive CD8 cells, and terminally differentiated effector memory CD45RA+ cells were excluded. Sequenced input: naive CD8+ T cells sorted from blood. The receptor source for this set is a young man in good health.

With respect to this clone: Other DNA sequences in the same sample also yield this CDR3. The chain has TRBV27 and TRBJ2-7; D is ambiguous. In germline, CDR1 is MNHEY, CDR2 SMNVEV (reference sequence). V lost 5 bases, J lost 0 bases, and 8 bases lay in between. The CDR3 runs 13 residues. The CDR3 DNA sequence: TGTGCCAGCAGTCCCTCGGACTCCTACGAGCAGTACTTC. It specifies CASSPSDSYEQYF.

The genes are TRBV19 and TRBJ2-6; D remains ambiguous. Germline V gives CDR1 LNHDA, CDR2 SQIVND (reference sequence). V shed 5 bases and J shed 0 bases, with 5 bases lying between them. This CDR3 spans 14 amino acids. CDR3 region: CASSPVSGANVLTF. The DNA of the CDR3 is TGTGCCAGTAGTCCGGTCTCTGGGGCCAACGTCCTGACTTTC.

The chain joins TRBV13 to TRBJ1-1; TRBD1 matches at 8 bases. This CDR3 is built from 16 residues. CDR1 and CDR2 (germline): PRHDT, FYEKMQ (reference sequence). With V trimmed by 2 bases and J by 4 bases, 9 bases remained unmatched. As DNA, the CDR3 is TGTGCCAGCAGCTTACTACTGACAGGGGCACCCACTGAAGCTTTCTTT. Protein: CASSLLLTGAPTEAFF.

The CDR3 DNA reads TGTGCCAGTAGCACCCCTAGCATGAACACTGAAGCTTTCTTT. Amino acids: CASSTPSMNTEAFF. The chain joins TRBV19 to TRBJ1-1; the D is unclear. This CDR3 is 14 amino acids long. V dropped 6 bases and J dropped 0 bases, with 11 bases sitting between them. Germline CDR1 LNHDA, CDR2 SQIVND (reference sequence). Full variable domain (rest looked up from reference TRBV19 and TRBJ1-1): DGGITQSPKYLFRKEGQNVTLSCEQNLNHDAMYWYRQDPGQGLRLIYYSQIVNDFQKGDIAEGYSVSREKKESFPLTVTSAQKNPTAFYLCASSTPSMNTEAFFGQGTRLTVV.

This CDR3 is CASSYGLNNEQFF. CDR3 nucleotides: TGTGCCAGCAGCTACGGACTAAACAATGAGCAGTTCTTC. This rearrangement joins TRBV7-6 to TRBJ2-1, with D tentatively TRBD2 (6 bases). The ends were cut back, 4 bases at V and 5 bases at J, with 9 bases in the middle. The CDR3 covers 13 residues. The V gene's germline CDR1 is SGHVS and CDR2 FNYEAQ.

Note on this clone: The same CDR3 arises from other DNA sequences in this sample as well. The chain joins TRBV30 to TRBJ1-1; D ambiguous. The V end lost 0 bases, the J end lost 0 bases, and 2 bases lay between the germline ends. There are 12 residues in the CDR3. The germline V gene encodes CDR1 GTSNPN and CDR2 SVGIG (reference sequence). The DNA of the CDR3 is TGTGCCTGGAGTGTAATGAACACTGAAGCTTTCTTT. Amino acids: CAWSVMNTEAFF.

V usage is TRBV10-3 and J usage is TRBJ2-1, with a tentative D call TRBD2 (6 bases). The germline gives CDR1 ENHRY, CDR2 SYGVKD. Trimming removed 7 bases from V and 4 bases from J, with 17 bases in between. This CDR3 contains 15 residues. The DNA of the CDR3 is TGTGCCATCACCAGTCAACCGGAGGGTTACAATGAGCAGTTCTTC. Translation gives CAITSQPEGYNEQFF.

CDR3 protein: CATGTGVYSNQPQHF. The CDR3 coding sequence is TGTGCCACCGGGACAGGGGTATACAGCAATCAGCCCCAGCATTTT. The chain links TRBV19 to TRBJ1-5; 10 bases align to TRBD1. CDR1 and CDR2 (germline): LNHDA, SQIVND (reference sequence). V lost 10 bases, J lost 1 base, and 7 bases stayed unmatched. CDR3 length: 15 residues.

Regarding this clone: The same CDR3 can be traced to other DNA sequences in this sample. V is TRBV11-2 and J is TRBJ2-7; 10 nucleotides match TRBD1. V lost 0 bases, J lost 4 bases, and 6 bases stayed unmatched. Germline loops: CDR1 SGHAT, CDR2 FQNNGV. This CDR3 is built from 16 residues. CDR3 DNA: TGTGCCAGCAGCTTAGATATTGGACAGGGGGGTTACGAGCAGTACTTC. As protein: CASSLDIGQGGYEQYF.

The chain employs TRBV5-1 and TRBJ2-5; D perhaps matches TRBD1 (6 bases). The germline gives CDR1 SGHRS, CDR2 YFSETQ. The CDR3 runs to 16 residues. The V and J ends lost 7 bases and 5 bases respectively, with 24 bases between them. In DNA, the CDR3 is TGCGCCAGCGGCGAAACAGGGTCGGTGCCCAAGGAGACCCAGTACTTC. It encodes CASGETGSVPKETQYF.

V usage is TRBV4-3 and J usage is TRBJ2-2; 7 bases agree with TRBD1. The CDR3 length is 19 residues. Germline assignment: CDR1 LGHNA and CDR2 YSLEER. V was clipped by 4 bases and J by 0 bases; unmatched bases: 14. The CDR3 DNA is TGCGCCAGCAGCCTTGAACGGGACAGAGCCTTGACGAACACCGGGGAGCTGTTTTTT. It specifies CASSLERDRALTNTGELFF.

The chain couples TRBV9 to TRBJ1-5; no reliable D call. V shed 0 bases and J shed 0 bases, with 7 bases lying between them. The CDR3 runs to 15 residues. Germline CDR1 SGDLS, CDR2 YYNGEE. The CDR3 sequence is CASSVDADSNQPQHF. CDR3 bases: TGTGCCAGCAGCGTAGATGCAGATAGCAATCAGCCCCAGCATTTT.

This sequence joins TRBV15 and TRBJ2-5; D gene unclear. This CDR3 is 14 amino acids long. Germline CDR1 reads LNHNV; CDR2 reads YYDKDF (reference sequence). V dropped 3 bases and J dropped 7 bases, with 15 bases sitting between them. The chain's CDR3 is CATSSTTSLRTQYF. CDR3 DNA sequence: TGTGCCACCAGCAGTACTACTTCCCTTCGGACCCAGTACTTC.